Following are 7 T cell receptor beta chains from one sample sequenced in a study of metastatic and nonmetastatic thyroid tumors. Thyroid surgery was performed in patients who had received no treatment beforehand. Via MiXCR, TCRdb re-called the PCR reads. The sample carries roughly 10,000 clones, under 35% recorded once. Sample: tumor tissue. Every receptor here comes from a female donor with papillary thyroid cancer or a benign thyroid nodule (not recorded which). Some clones in this sample may be carry-over from other donors' samples.

The chain recombines TRBV3-1 with TRBJ2-1; perhaps TRBD2 as D (6 bases). Germline V gene sequence: CDR1 LGHDT, CDR2 YNNKEL (reference sequence). CDR3 size: 12 residues. V was clipped by 3 bases and J by 8 bases, with 8 bases between them. CDR3 sequence: CASSHTGDEQFF. CDR3 in DNA: TGTGCCAGCAGCCACACGGGAGATGAGCAGTTCTTC.

By proportion, this clone is large (0.1 to 1%). The chain uses TRBV20-1 and TRBJ1-2, with 10 bases fitting TRBD1. V gave up 5 bases and J gave up 8 bases; unmatched junction bases: 17. CDR1 and CDR2 (germline): DFQATT, SNEGSKA (reference sequence). This CDR3 is built from 16 residues. The CDR3 sequence: CSAETAGTGDLWGYTF. As DNA, the CDR3 is TGCAGTGCTGAAACCGCCGGGACAGGGGACCTTTGGGGCTACACCTTC.

The chain couples TRBV28 to TRBJ2-3, with TRBD2 matching 8 bases. V gave up 10 bases and J gave up 0 bases; unmatched junction bases: 12. CDR1 and CDR2 (germline): MDHEN, SYDVKM. The CDR3 contains 16 residues. The CDR3 is CANRPAGGPSTDTQYF. The DNA for the CDR3 is TGTGCCAACAGACCCGCGGGAGGCCCGAGCACAGATACGCAGTATTTT.

This clone is deemed medium-sized. The CDR3 region has the DNA TGTGCCAGCAGCTTAGGGGGGGACAGTGGCTACACCTTC. Its protein is CASSLGGDSGYTF. The chain links TRBV7-8 to TRBJ1-2; 7 bases fit TRBD1. V shed 1 base, J shed 7 bases, and the junction held 3 bases outside the gene matches. CDR1 is SGHVS and CDR2 is FQNEAQ in the germline V gene. The CDR3 has 13 amino acids.

The chain joins TRBV4-3 to TRBJ2-7, with 11 bases that match TRBD1. Germline-derived CDR1 and CDR2 are LGHNA and YSLEER. This CDR3 contains 16 residues. The junction had 11 bases not matched to a gene; V was cut back by 4 bases and J by 6 bases. CDR3 sequence (DNA): TGCGCCAGCAGCCGCGCCCGGGGACAGGGGGTAATCGAGCAGTACTTC. It translates to CASSRARGQGVIEQYF.

This chain uses TRBV20-1 with TRBJ2-7; 10 bases map to TRBD2. With V trimmed by 6 bases and J by 0 bases, 11 bases remained unmatched. Germline lookup yields CDR1 DFQATT and CDR2 SNEGSKA (reference sequence). The CDR3 contains 16 residues. The CDR3 nucleotides read TGCAGTGCCCAACCCAGACTAGCGGGCTCCTCCTACGAGCAGTACTTC. Protein product: CSAQPRLAGSSYEQYF.

The CDR3 protein is CASSSTPAYEQYF. CDR3 nucleotides: TGTGCCAGCAGTTCGACCCCAGCCTACGAGCAGTACTTC. This rearrangement joins TRBV12-3 or TRBV12-4 to TRBJ2-7, with D uncertain. This CDR3 comprises 13 residues. V gave up 4 bases and J gave up 2 bases, with 9 bases separating them.